The 14 T cell receptor beta chains listed next were all sequenced from one sample in a study of naive and memory T cell subsets. Broader study findings: Especially in CD8 cells, naive repertoires contained a few larger clonotypes, possibly CD45RA-re-expressing memory cells.

These TCRs' antigens remain unknown. The beta constant-region primer was an equimolar mix of two oligonucleotides covering TRBC1 and TRBC2. Four rounds of PCR amplified the ligated cDNA using nested alpha and beta constant-region primers plus SP2. TCRdb reprocessed the UMI-ligation and nested PCR reads with MiXCR, giving one entry per CDR3 protein. The sample consists of over 110,000 distinct CDR3 sequences, around 21% of them appearing once. The source material was naive CD8+ T cells from blood. Source of these receptors: a human donor in good health.

A few counts support this clonotype. The V call is TRBV10-3, the J call TRBJ1-1, with D possibly TRBD1 on 5 matching bases. Deletions cut 8 bases from V and 5 bases from J, with 9 bases between. The CDR3 has 11 amino acids. Germline assignment: CDR1 ENHRY and CDR2 SYGVKD. CDR3 sequence: CAIQGETEAFF. In DNA, the CDR3 is TGTGCCATCCAGGGCGAAACTGAAGCTTTCTTT.

This clonotype was picked up a small number of times. The chain couples TRBV28 to TRBJ2-3; 9 nucleotides agree with TRBD2. The trim removed 6 bases at V and 1 base at J, leaving 8 bases unmatched. The CDR3 length is 16 residues. Per germline, CDR1 MDHEN and CDR2 SYDVKM. Here the CDR3 reads CASRTATSGRTDTQYF. The CDR3 nucleotides are TGTGCCAGCAGGACTGCGACTAGCGGCCGCACAGATACGCAGTATTTT.

The V call is TRBV7-9, the J call TRBJ2-5, with D possibly matching TRBD1 (6 bases). The CDR3 is 14 amino acids. Trimming removed 1 base at V and 2 bases at J, with 8 bases between. From germline, CDR1 is SEHNR and CDR2 FQNEAQ (reference sequence). CDR3 in DNA: TGTGCCAGCAGCTTAGACAGGGCACAAGAGACCCAGTACTTC. This encodes CASSLDRAQETQYF.

In its sample, this clonotype was seen a few times. The chain recombines TRBV6-4 with TRBJ2-1; TRBD2 matches at 8 bases. The ends lost 2 bases at V and 8 bases at J; junction bases unmatched: 5. The CDR3 runs 14 residues. Per germline, CDR1 MRHNA and CDR2 SNTAGT. The CDR3 DNA reads as TGTGCCAGCAGTGACCGAGCGGGAGTCCATGAGCAGTTCTTC. This translates into CASSDRAGVHEQFF.

This clonotype was detected a few times. This CDR3 reads CASSPASLGRVRTDTQYF. CDR3 DNA: TGTGCCAGCAGTCCGGCTAGTTTGGGGCGAGTACGGACAGATACGCAGTATTTT. The V gene is TRBV28, the J gene TRBJ2-3; possible D gene TRBD1, 5 bases. The V end was cut by 5 bases, the J end by 3 bases, with 24 bases between. In germline, CDR1 is MDHEN, CDR2 SYDVKM. The CDR3 has 18 residues.

This clonotype was recorded a few times. V gene TRBV11-2 combines with J gene TRBJ2-5; TRBD1 is a possible D gene (5 bases). This CDR3 has 15 amino acids. The germline CDR1 and CDR2 sequences are SGHAT and FQNNGV. Between the trimmed V and J ends, which lost 0 bases and 5 bases, there was a span of 13 bases. This CDR3 is CASSLELGPQETQYF. The CDR3 nucleotides are TGTGCCAGCAGCTTAGAATTGGGGCCCCAGGAGACCCAGTACTTC.

This clonotype was seen more than once but under ten times. This chain uses TRBV30 with TRBJ2-3; 7 positions match TRBD2. The germline V gene has CDR1 GTSNPN and CDR2 SVGIG (reference sequence). The trim removed 4 bases at V and 5 bases at J, leaving 6 bases unmatched. The CDR3 has 13 residues. The CDR3 spells CAWTRERVDTQYF. The CDR3 DNA is TGTGCCTGGACGCGGGAGCGGGTAGATACGCAGTATTTT.

The chain's CDR3 is CASSEDGQWGYTF. CDR3 in DNA: TGTGCCAGCAGTGAAGACGGACAATGGGGCTACACCTTC. The genes are TRBV6-4 and TRBJ1-2, with a possible D match to TRBD1 (5 bases). Trimming took 3 bases from V and 8 from J, leaving 13 bases between them. CDR3 size: 13 residues. Germline V gene sequence: CDR1 MRHNA, CDR2 SNTAGT.

This chain links TRBV28 with TRBJ2-5; 9 bases match TRBD2. V was pared by 8 bases and J by 2 bases, with 6 bases of the junction left unmatched. The V gene's germline CDR1 is MDHEN and CDR2 SYDVKM. The CDR3 runs to 14 residues. The CDR3 sequence is CASGNGLAQETQYF. CDR3 DNA sequence: TGTGCCAGCGGAAACGGACTAGCGCAAGAGACCCAGTACTTC.

This rearrangement joins TRBV11-2 to TRBJ2-7; TRBD1 might be the D (5 bases). V lost 1 base and J lost 7, with 23 bases in between. Germline V gene lookup returns CDR1 SGHAT and CDR2 FQNNGV. This CDR3 has 17 amino acids. The CDR3 spells CASSLGPDARVPGEQYF. The CDR3 DNA follows: TGTGCCAGCAGCTTAGGCCCCGACGCTCGGGTTCCAGGGGAGCAGTACTTC.

This chain links TRBV5-1 with TRBJ2-2; TRBD2 is a possible D gene (5 bases). Trimming cost V 2 bases and J 7 bases, with 9 bases left between them. The CDR3 extends over 13 amino acids. From germline, CDR1 is SGHRS and CDR2 YFSETQ. The CDR3, as DNA: TGCGCCAGCAGCTTCATACTAGGCGGGGAGCTGTTTTTT. This sequence encodes CASSFILGGELFF.

The chain has TRBV15 and TRBJ2-7; 10 nucleotides agree with TRBD1. CDR3 length: 15 amino acids. Per the germline V gene, CDR1 is LNHNV and CDR2 is YYDKDF (reference sequence). J lost 0 bases, V lost 3 bases, and 2 bases had no gene match. In DNA, the CDR3 is TGTGCCACCAGCAGCCGGGACAGGGGCTCCTACGAGCAGTACTTC. Encoded protein: CATSSRDRGSYEQYF.

This clonotype was detected a few times. The V gene is TRBV6-2 or TRBV6-3, the J gene TRBJ2-1, with D possibly called TRBD1 or TRBD2 (5 bases each). CDR1 is MNHEY and CDR2 is SVGEGT in the germline V gene. This CDR3 is built from 12 residues. V was cut by 6 bases and J by 10 bases, with 13 bases left in between. The CDR3 DNA sequence: TGTGCCAGCAGCCCTAACTGGGACGAGCAGTTCTTC. It yields the protein CASSPNWDEQFF.

The chain combines TRBV27 with TRBJ1-4; no reliable D call. The length of the CDR3 is 16 residues. Looked up from germline, CDR1 is MNHEY and CDR2 is SMNVEV (reference sequence). The V gene lost 0 bases and the J gene lost 3 bases, with 11 bases spanning the gap. The CDR3 DNA follows: TGTGCCAGCAGTTTATCGTTTTTAGAGGCTAATGAAAAACTGTTTTTT. Encoded protein: CASSLSFLEANEKLFF.